This TCR beta chain was found in a study of blood T cell repertoires in COVID-19 (dated by TCRdb to the early 2020s). For context, the study as a whole: Samples covering the acute and convalescent phases of COVID-19 were provided by collaborators in the United States, Italy and Spain. The material from the prospective study consisted of cDNA or gDNA derived from T cells, B-cell-depleted T cells, or PBMCs. Deeply sampled blood TCRbeta repertoires from subjects exposed to, actively infected with, or recovered from COVID-19 were included in the dataset. The repertoires were released in a freely available public database meant as a resource for research on the immune response to SARS-CoV-2. Samples came from the ongoing ImmuneRACE study (first 160 participants) plus 1,254 subjects from 6 global collaborators. Sample metadata almost always included a de-identified subject ID, COVID-19 status, age in years and sex. Where HLA class I and class II types were available, the types were taken from metadata supplied by the sample provider, not from assay-based typing. Study-wide conclusions, independent of this receptor: Clinical and demographic metadata were provided uncurated, with the amount varying by source and participant.

The immunoSEQ Assay, a bias-controlled multiplex PCR, was used to amplify TCRbeta CDR3 regions from genomic DNA. The published analysis was carried out like this. Nucleated cell counts per sample were estimated from amplification of reference gene primers within the assay. To quantify the absolute abundance of each unique TCRbeta CDR3 rearrangement, sequence reads were collapsed and filtered. Productive Simpson clonality was computed per sample as the square root of Simpson's diversity index over productive rearrangements. The table comes from immuneACCESS by way of TCRdb, which keeps in-frame sequences with V and J called. Part of the clones is missing from these tables; in studies checked, under half for an unresolved V gene and the rest for unknown reasons. The V and J calls and clone size are taken from that table; D and trimming were inferred from the DNA. The sample table holds 90,000 to 100,000 clones, of which around nine tenths were seen once. Roughly 14% of the sample is in the top ten clones.

Each collaborating institution followed its own protocols to collect whole blood in K2EDTA tubes. For TCRbeta analysis, collaborators shipped samples as frozen whole blood, isolated PBMCs, or DNA extracted from either of those sample types. To note about this clone: Which antigen it targets is not known. No base-level quality is on record; no much larger clone is a single base apart.

Based on the germline V gene, the CDR1 and CDR2 sequences are SQVTM and ANQGSEA. Spanning cysteine to phenylalanine, the CDR3 consists of 10 amino acids. The only DNA kept is the CDR3, 30 bases in frame from the first base. A distance of 7 bases separates the germline ends of V and J, which lose 1 base and 10 bases respectively. The chain couples TRBV29-1 to TRBJ1-2, and TRBD1 may be the D gene, going by 5 matching bases. This sequence originates from a human donor in a cohort sampled during active COVID-19. The specimen sequenced was peripheral blood. The CDR3 corresponds to CSVEAGAYTF. The DNA sequence reads TGCAGCGTTGAAGCTGGGGCCTACACCTTC.